Each of the 13 T cell receptor beta chains below was sequenced from the same sample in a study of blood T cell repertoires in COVID-19. Assay used: immunoSEQ multiplex PCR; TCRdb lists only in-frame clones, some missing. The repertoire includes 380,000 or so clones, less than 90% of them detected once, and 7.1% sits in the top ten. The specimen was peripheral blood. The receptor source for this set is a woman aged 60-75 years with COVID-19, enrolled during active disease.

V and J are TRBV3-1 (or the pseudogene TRBV3-2) and TRBJ1-1, with TRBD1 identical over 10 bases. With V trimmed by 5 bases and J by 5 bases, 11 bases remained unmatched. Germline CDR1 is LGHDT and CDR2 is YNNKEL (reference sequence). The CDR3 runs 16 residues. CDR3: CASSKPTGGARTEAFF. The CDR3 region has the DNA TGTGCCAGCAGCAAACCGACAGGGGGCGCGAGGACTGAAGCTTTCTTT.

The V gene is TRBV27, the J gene TRBJ1-5; tentatively, D is TRBD1 (5 bases). This CDR3 has 15 residues. Trimming removed 3 bases from V and 4 bases from J, with 13 bases in between. Germline lookup yields CDR1 MNHEY and CDR2 SMNVEV (reference sequence). The CDR3: CASSLTVQGNQPQHF. CDR3 sequence (DNA): TGTGCCAGCAGTTTGACAGTCCAAGGGAATCAGCCCCAGCATTTT.

V is TRBV19 and J is TRBJ1-4; 7 nucleotides line up with TRBD1. The J segment lost 0 bases and the V segment lost 8 bases, leaving 6 bases of the junction unmatched. The length of the CDR3 is 15 residues. The germline CDR1 and CDR2 sequences are LNHDA and SQIVND (reference sequence). The CDR3 DNA reads TGTGCCAGTGCCGGGACAGACGCAACTAATGAAAAACTGTTTTTT. The encoded protein is CASAGTDATNEKLFF.

The V call is TRBV2, the J call TRBJ2-1; TRBD1 is a possible D gene (5 bases). This CDR3 has 13 amino acids. Germline CDR1 is SNHLY and CDR2 is FYNNEI. Trimming removed 3 bases from V and 9 bases from J, with 12 bases in between. CDR3 coding DNA: TGTGCCAGCAGTGACAGGGCCGTTACTGAGCAGTTCTTC. Translating it yields CASSDRAVTEQFF.

The count of this clone is one. This chain uses TRBV5-1 with TRBJ1-1; possibly TRBD1 for D (5 bases). Germline CDR1 SGHRS, CDR2 YFSETQ. Trimming removed 6 bases at V and 0 bases at J, with 9 bases between. This CDR3 is 13 amino acids long. CDR3 amino acids: CASTRELNTEAFF. The CDR3 DNA sequence: TGCGCCAGCACCAGGGAATTGAACACTGAAGCTTTCTTT.

A few counts support this clone. The rearrangement uses TRBV19 and TRBJ1-2; maybe TRBD1 (6 bases). The germline V gene has CDR1 LNHDA and CDR2 SQIVND (reference sequence). Trimming pared 7 bases from V and 6 bases from J, leaving 18 bases between. CDR3 size: 14 residues. This CDR3 is CASTPGRGAHGYTF. CDR3 coding DNA: TGTGCCAGTACTCCGGGGCGGGGGGCGCATGGCTACACCTTC. Using reference TRBV19 and TRBJ1-2 for the parts outside the CDR3, the full variable domain is DGGITQSPKYLFRKEGQNVTLSCEQNLNHDAMYWYRQDPGQGLRLIYYSQIVNDFQKGDIAEGYSVSREKKESFPLTVTSAQKNPTAFYLCASTPGRGAHGYTFGSGTRLTVV.

There are a few counts of this clone. This chain joins TRBV5-1 and TRBJ2-1; TRBD1 matches 9 bases. V was pared by 3 bases and J by 6 bases, with 16 bases of the junction left unmatched. Germline V CDR1 and CDR2: SGHRS, YFSETQ. The CDR3 has 18 residues. The chain's CDR3 is CASSSFAVGTGISNEQFF. CDR3 DNA sequence: TGCGCCAGCAGCTCGTTTGCCGTCGGGACAGGGATCTCCAATGAGCAGTTCTTC. Together with reference TRBV5-1 and TRBJ2-1, the CDR3 gives the full variable domain: KAGVTQTPRYLIKTRGQQVTLSCSPISGHRSVSWYQQTPGQGLQFLFEYFSETQRNKGNFPGRFSGRQFSNSRSEMNVSTLELGDSALYLCASSSFAVGTGISNEQFFGPGTRLTVL.

The gene calls are TRBV6-5 and TRBJ1-6; TRBD1 aligns across 7 bases. Germline loops: CDR1 MNHEY, CDR2 SVGAGI. The CDR3 covers 15 residues. J was trimmed by 8 bases and V by 6 bases; bases with no gene match: 10. The CDR3 protein is CASSPIRDSYSPLHF. CDR3 coding DNA: TGTGCCAGCAGCCCAATCCGGGACAGCTATTCACCCCTCCACTTT.

CDR3 coding DNA: TGCAGTGCTAGTTCCTCGTCAGGGGGCAAGGGGAACATTCAGTACTTC. The encoded protein is CSASSSSGGKGNIQYF. The genes are TRBV20-1 and TRBJ2-4, with 8 bases matching TRBD1. The V and J ends lost 3 bases and 7 bases, in that order; junction bases with no gene match: 14. This CDR3 region has 16 residues. CDR1 is DFQATT and CDR2 is SNEGSKA in the germline V gene (reference sequence).

V and J are TRBV19 and TRBJ2-1, with D perhaps TRBD1 (6 bases). This CDR3 has 17 residues. Trimming removed 5 bases from V and 7 bases from J, with 24 bases in between. Germline V gene lookup returns CDR1 LNHDA and CDR2 SQIVND (reference sequence). CDR3 DNA: TGTGCCAGTAGTGGCTGGACCGGGACACTCTCGAGGAATGAGCAGTTCTTC. The encoded protein is CASSGWTGTLSRNEQFF.

The V and J genes are TRBV7-6 and TRBJ2-1; TRBD2 agrees at 15 bases. Germline V gene sequence: CDR1 SGHVS, CDR2 FNYEAQ. The CDR3 has 17 residues. Trimming cost V 4 bases and J 2 bases; bases outside gene matches: 3. CDR3 loop: CASSSGLAGGAYNEQFF. The CDR3 DNA is TGTGCCAGCAGCTCAGGACTAGCGGGGGGGGCCTACAATGAGCAGTTCTTC. The variable domain in full, completed from reference TRBV7-6 and TRBJ2-1, reads GAGVSQSPRYKVTKRGQDVALRCDPISGHVSLYWYRQALGQGPEFLTYFNYEAQQDKSGLPNDRFSAERPEGSISTLTIQRTEQRDSAMYRCASSSGLAGGAYNEQFFGPGTRLTVL.

The rearrangement links TRBV10-3 to TRBJ2-5; 8 nucleotides match TRBD2. The trim removed 3 bases at V and 2 bases at J, leaving 5 bases unmatched. Germline-derived CDR1 and CDR2 are ENHRY and SYGVKD. There are 15 residues in the CDR3. The CDR3 region is CAISDTGGRQETQYF. Written as DNA, the CDR3 is TGTGCCATCAGTGATACGGGGGGGAGACAAGAGACCCAGTACTTC.

The chain employs TRBV24-1 and TRBJ2-2; 8 positions agree with TRBD1. The CDR3 covers 15 residues. The V gene's germline CDR1 is KGHDR and CDR2 SFDVKD. Unmatched junction bases numbered 5, after V lost 5 bases and J lost 4 bases. The CDR3 DNA sequence: TGTGCCACCAGTGTTTCAGGGGGCAGCACCGGGGAGCTGTTTTTT. This gives the protein CATSVSGGSTGELFF.